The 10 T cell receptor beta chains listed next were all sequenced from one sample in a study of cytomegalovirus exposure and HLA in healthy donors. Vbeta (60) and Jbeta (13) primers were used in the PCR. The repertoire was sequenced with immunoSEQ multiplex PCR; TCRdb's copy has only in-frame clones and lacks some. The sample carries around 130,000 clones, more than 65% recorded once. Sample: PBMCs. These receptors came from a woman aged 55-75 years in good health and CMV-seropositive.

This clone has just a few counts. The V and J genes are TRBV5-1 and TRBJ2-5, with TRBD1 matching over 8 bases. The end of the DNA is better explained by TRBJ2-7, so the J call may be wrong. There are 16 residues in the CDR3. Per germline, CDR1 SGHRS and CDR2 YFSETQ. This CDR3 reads CASSLEPGQESYEQYF. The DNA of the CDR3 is TGCGCCAGCAGCTTGGAGCCGGGACAGGAGTCGTACGAGCAGTACTTC.

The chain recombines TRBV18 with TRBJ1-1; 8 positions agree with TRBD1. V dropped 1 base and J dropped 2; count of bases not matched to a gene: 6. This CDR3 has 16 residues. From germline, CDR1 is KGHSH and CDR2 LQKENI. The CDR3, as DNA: TGTGCCAGCTCACCACGGGCAGGGGGCCTTAACACTGAAGCTTTCTTT. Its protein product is CASSPRAGGLNTEAFF. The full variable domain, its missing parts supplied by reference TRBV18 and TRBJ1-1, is NAGVMQNPRHLVRRRGQEARLRCSPMKGHSHVYWYRQLPEEGLKFMVYLQKENIIDESGMPKERFSAEFPKEGPSILRIQQVVRGDSAAYFCASSPRAGGLNTEAFFGQGTRLTVV.

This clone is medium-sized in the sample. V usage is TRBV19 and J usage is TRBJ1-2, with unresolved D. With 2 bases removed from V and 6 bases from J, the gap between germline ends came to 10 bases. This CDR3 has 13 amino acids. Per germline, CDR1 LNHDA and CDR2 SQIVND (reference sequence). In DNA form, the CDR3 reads TGTGCCAGTAGTATATCGAACTCCCATGGCTACACCTTC. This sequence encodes CASSISNSHGYTF.

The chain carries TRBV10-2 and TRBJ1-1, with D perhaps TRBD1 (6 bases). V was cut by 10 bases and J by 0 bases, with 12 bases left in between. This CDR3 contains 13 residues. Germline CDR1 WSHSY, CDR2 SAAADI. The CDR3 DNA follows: TGCGCCACAAGGACAGAGATGAACACTGAAGCTTTCTTT. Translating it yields CATRTEMNTEAFF.

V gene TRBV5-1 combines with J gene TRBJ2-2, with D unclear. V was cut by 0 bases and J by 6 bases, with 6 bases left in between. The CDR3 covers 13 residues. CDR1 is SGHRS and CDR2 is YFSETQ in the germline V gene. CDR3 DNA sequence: TGCGCCAGCAGCTTGGCCTCTCCCGGGGAGCTGTTTTTT. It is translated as CASSLASPGELFF.

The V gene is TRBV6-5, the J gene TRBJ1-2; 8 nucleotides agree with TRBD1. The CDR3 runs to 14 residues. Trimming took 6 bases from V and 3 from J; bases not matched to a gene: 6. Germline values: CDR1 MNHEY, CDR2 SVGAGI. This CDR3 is CASRATGGDYGYTF. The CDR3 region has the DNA TGTGCCAGCAGGGCTACAGGGGGAGACTATGGCTACACCTTC.

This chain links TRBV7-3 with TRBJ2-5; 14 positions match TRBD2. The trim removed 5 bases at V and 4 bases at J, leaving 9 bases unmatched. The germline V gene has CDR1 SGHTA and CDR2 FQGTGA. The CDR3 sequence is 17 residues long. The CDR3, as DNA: TGTGCCAGCAGCGACCTGACTAGCGGGGGGGCAGGAGAGACCCAGTACTTC. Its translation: CASSDLTSGGAGETQYF.

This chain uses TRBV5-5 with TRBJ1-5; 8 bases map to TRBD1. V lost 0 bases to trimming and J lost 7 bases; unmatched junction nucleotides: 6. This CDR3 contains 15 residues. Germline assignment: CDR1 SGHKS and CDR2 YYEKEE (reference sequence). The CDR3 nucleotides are TGTGCCAGCAGCTTGGGACAGGGGCGCGAACAGCCCCAGCATTTT. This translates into CASSLGQGREQPQHF.

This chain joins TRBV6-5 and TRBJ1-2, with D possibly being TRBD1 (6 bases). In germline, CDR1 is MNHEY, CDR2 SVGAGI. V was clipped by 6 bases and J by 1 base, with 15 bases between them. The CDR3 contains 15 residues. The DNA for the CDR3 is TGTGCCAGCAGCAGCCCGGGACAACTTAACTATGGCTACACCTTC. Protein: CASSSPGQLNYGYTF.

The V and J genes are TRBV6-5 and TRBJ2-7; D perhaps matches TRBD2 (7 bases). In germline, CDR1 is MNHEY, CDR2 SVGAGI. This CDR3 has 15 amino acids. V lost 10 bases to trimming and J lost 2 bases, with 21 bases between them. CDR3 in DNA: TGTGCCACCTCCTGGGGGCGAGGGGGGGCCTACGAGCAGTACTTC. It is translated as CATSWGRGGAYEQYF.